Listed below are T cell receptor beta chains from one sample, sequenced in a study of control samples from healthy donors and cancer patients. Profiling relied on immunoSEQ multiplex PCR, and the TCRdb table lists in-frame clones only, not all of them. The table includes some 150,000 clones, roughly 93% detected once. Material: blood. The source is a man aged 50 to 59 in good health. CDR3s include the opening cysteine and the closing phenylalanine or tryptophan. A D gene is named only where the DNA matches it firmly. Size is stated for part of the rows, as once, few or many counts, or as a class when the clone is expanded.

clone_size: NA; d_call: TRBD1; v_call: TRBV5-4; j_call: TRBJ2-7; cdr3_nt: TGTGCCAGCAGCTCCGACAGGGGTTGGTCCTACGAGCAGTACTTC; cdr3_aa: CASSSDRGWSYEQYF
clone_size: NA; d_call: NA; v_call: TRBV28; j_call: TRBJ1-5; cdr3_nt: TGTGCCAGCAGTTTGGGGGGGTTTCAGCCCCAGCATTTT; cdr3_aa: CASSLGGFQPQHF
clone_size: NA; d_call: TRBD2; v_call: TRBV12-5; j_call: TRBJ2-3; cdr3_nt: TGTGCTAGTGGTCAGGGACTAGCGGGAGGAGATACGCAGTATTTT; cdr3_aa: CASGQGLAGGDTQYF
clone_size: NA; d_call: TRBD2; v_call: TRBV28; j_call: TRBJ2-7; cdr3_nt: TGTGCCAGCAGTTTTAGCGGGAGCTCCTACGAGCAGTACTTC; cdr3_aa: CASSFSGSSYEQYF
clone_size: NA; d_call: TRBD2; v_call: TRBV3-1/TRBV3-2; j_call: TRBJ2-1; cdr3_nt: TGTGCCAGCAGCCGTCCGGGACTAGCGTCGGGGCGGCATGAGCAGTTCTTC; cdr3_aa: CASSRPGLASGRHEQFF
clone_size: NA; d_call: NA; v_call: TRBV21-1; j_call: TRBJ1-5; cdr3_nt: TGTGCCAGCAGCATCGGCAGGGAGTGGGTTCAGCCCCAGCATTTT; cdr3_aa: CASSIGREWVQPQHF
clone_size: NA; d_call: NA; v_call: TRBV28; j_call: TRBJ1-1; cdr3_nt: TGTGCCAGCAGTTTATGGGGGGCCTCTGAAGCTTTCTTT; cdr3_aa: CASSLWGASEAFF
clone_size: NA; d_call: TRBD2; v_call: TRBV5-1; j_call: TRBJ2-1; cdr3_nt: TGCGCCAGCAGCTTGGTACCTAGCGGCCTCTACAATGAGCAGTTCTTC; cdr3_aa: CASSLVPSGLYNEQFF
clone_size: NA; d_call: NA; v_call: TRBV7-9; j_call: TRBJ2-6; cdr3_nt: TGTGCCAGCAGCTTAGGGGCTGGGTCCGGGGCCAACGTCCTGACTTTC; cdr3_aa: CASSLGAGSGANVLTF
clone_size: few; d_call: NA; v_call: TRBV7-8; j_call: TRBJ2-3; cdr3_nt: TGTGCCAGCAGCTCCCCCTGGGGGAGCGCCGGAGATACGCAGTATTTT; cdr3_aa: CASSSPWGSAGDTQYF
clone_size: NA; d_call: NA; v_call: TRBV6-5; j_call: TRBJ1-1; cdr3_nt: TGTGCCAGCCTTTTCGCGGGAAAGGAGAATGAAGCTTTCTTT; cdr3_aa: CASLFAGKENEAFF
clone_size: NA; d_call: TRBD1; v_call: TRBV28; j_call: TRBJ1-1; cdr3_nt: TGTGCCAGCAGTCCCTTTCCGGGACAGGGGAACACTGAAGCTTTCTTT; cdr3_aa: CASSPFPGQGNTEAFF
clone_size: NA; d_call: NA; v_call: TRBV30; j_call: TRBJ2-2; cdr3_nt: TGTGCCTGGAAGCGGCACCCGAACACCGGGGAGCTGTTTTTT; cdr3_aa: CAWKRHPNTGELFF
clone_size: NA; d_call: NA; v_call: TRBV12-3/TRBV12-4; j_call: TRBJ2-3; cdr3_nt: TGTGCCAGCAGTTTTGTAGGAGATACGCAGTATTTT; cdr3_aa: CASSFVGDTQYF
clone_size: NA; d_call: NA; v_call: TRBV20-1; j_call: TRBJ2-4; cdr3_nt: TGCAGTGCTAGTCAAGCTGTAATCCTAGCCAAAAACATTCAGTACTTC; cdr3_aa: CSASQAVILAKNIQYF
clone_size: NA; d_call: TRBD1; v_call: TRBV28; j_call: TRBJ1-3; cdr3_nt: TGTGCCGGAGGAAGGGGGCTTGGAAACACCATATATTTT; cdr3_aa: CAGGRGLGNTIYF
clone_size: NA; d_call: NA; v_call: TRBV9; j_call: TRBJ2-2; cdr3_nt: TGTGCCAGCAGTGTCTCCGGGACGTCGAACACCGGGGAGCTGTTTTTT; cdr3_aa: CASSVSGTSNTGELFF
clone_size: NA; d_call: TRBD2; v_call: TRBV5-1; j_call: TRBJ2-2; cdr3_nt: TGCGCCAGCAGCAAGGGACTAACGAACACCGGGGAGCTGTTTTTT; cdr3_aa: CASSKGLTNTGELFF
clone_size: NA; d_call: NA; v_call: TRBV7-2; j_call: TRBJ1-5; cdr3_nt: TGTGCCAGCAGCCAAGGCTCCACAGGTTCAGGCCAGCCCCAGCATTTT; cdr3_aa: CASSQGSTGSGQPQHF
clone_size: NA; d_call: NA; v_call: TRBV6-5; j_call: TRBJ1-4; cdr3_nt: TGTGCCAGCAGTTACTCGATAGCAGGGCTTGAAAAACTGTTTTTT; cdr3_aa: CASSYSIAGLEKLFF
clone_size: NA; d_call: NA; v_call: TRBV6-5; j_call: TRBJ2-1; cdr3_nt: TGTGCCAGTCTGGGCTTGAACAATGAGCAGTTCTTC; cdr3_aa: CASLGLNNEQFF
clone_size: NA; d_call: TRBD1; v_call: TRBV4-1; j_call: TRBJ1-2; cdr3_nt: TGCGCCAGCAGCCAAGGAACAGGGGCGCTCGGTGGCTACACCTTC; cdr3_aa: CASSQGTGALGGYTF
clone_size: NA; d_call: NA; v_call: TRBV7-9; j_call: TRBJ2-3; cdr3_nt: TGTGCCAGCCATAGGGGGATCGGGGATACGCAGTATTTT; cdr3_aa: CASHRGIGDTQYF
clone_size: once; d_call: TRBD2; v_call: TRBV28; j_call: TRBJ2-1; cdr3_nt: TGTGCCAGCAGTTCCCCGGGACTAGCATACAATGAGCAGTTCTTC; cdr3_aa: CASSSPGLAYNEQFF
clone_size: NA; d_call: TRBD1; v_call: TRBV5-1; j_call: TRBJ2-1; cdr3_nt: TGCGCCAGCAGCTTGGGGAGACAGGGGACGGATGAGCAGTTCTTC; cdr3_aa: CASSLGRQGTDEQFF
clone_size: NA; d_call: TRBD2; v_call: TRBV2; j_call: TRBJ2-3; cdr3_nt: TGTGCCAGCAGACCACTAGCGGGAGGGCGCGCAGATACGCAGTATTTT; cdr3_aa: CASRPLAGGRADTQYF
clone_size: NA; d_call: TRBD2; v_call: TRBV7-7; j_call: TRBJ2-1; cdr3_nt: TGTGCTAGCAGCTTATCAAGCGGGAGGGGTATCAATGAGCAGTTCTTC; cdr3_aa: CASSLSSGRGINEQFF
clone_size: once; d_call: TRBD2; v_call: TRBV7-3; j_call: TRBJ2-3; cdr3_nt: TGTGCCAGCAGCCCCGGACTAGCGGGAGTAGCATCAGATACGCAGTATTTT; cdr3_aa: CASSPGLAGVASDTQYF
clone_size: NA; d_call: NA; v_call: TRBV5-1; j_call: TRBJ1-6; cdr3_nt: TGCGCCAGCAGCTTAAAGGGGAATGGGGATTCACCCCTCCACTTT; cdr3_aa: CASSLKGNGDSPLHF
clone_size: NA; d_call: NA; v_call: TRBV3-1/TRBV3-2; j_call: TRBJ1-3; cdr3_nt: TGTGCCAGCAGCCAAGCCAGGGCCACCCTTTCTGGAAACACCATATATTTT; cdr3_aa: CASSQARATLSGNTIYF
clone_size: NA; d_call: NA; v_call: TRBV2; j_call: TRBJ2-5; cdr3_nt: TGTGCCAGCAGTGAAGAGGTCTTGGAGACCCAGTACTTC; cdr3_aa: CASSEEVLETQYF
clone_size: once; d_call: NA; v_call: TRBV28; j_call: TRBJ2-5; cdr3_nt: TGTGCCAGCACAAAGGCGATGTGGGAGACCCAGTACTTC; cdr3_aa: CASTKAMWETQYF
clone_size: NA; d_call: NA; v_call: TRBV9; j_call: TRBJ2-1; cdr3_nt: TGTGCCAGCAGCCCCCGAGGGGCCCCGAGCTACAATGAGCAGTTCTTC; cdr3_aa: CASSPRGAPSYNEQFF
clone_size: NA; d_call: NA; v_call: TRBV10-3; j_call: TRBJ2-1; cdr3_nt: TGTGCCATCAGTCAGTCGGACAATGAGCAGTTCTTC; cdr3_aa: CAISQSDNEQFF
clone_size: NA; d_call: TRBD1; v_call: TRBV18; j_call: TRBJ2-7; cdr3_nt: TGTGCCAGCTCACAAGAAACAGGGGGCTCCTACGAGCAGTACTTC; cdr3_aa: CASSQETGGSYEQYF
clone_size: NA; d_call: TRBD1; v_call: TRBV27; j_call: TRBJ2-2; cdr3_nt: TGTGCCAGCACCTTAAGGACAGGGGTTGACACCGGGGAGCTGTTTTTT; cdr3_aa: CASTLRTGVDTGELFF
clone_size: NA; d_call: TRBD2; v_call: TRBV5-4; j_call: TRBJ2-5; cdr3_nt: TGTGCCAGCAGCTTGGGTGGACTAGCGGGAGTAGCCGGAGTCCAAGAGACCCAGTACTTC; cdr3_aa: CASSLGGLAGVAGVQETQYF
clone_size: NA; d_call: TRBD2; v_call: TRBV20-1; j_call: TRBJ2-7; cdr3_nt: TGCAGTGCTAGTTATGGGACTAGCAACGAGCAGTACTTC; cdr3_aa: CSASYGTSNEQYF
clone_size: NA; d_call: TRBD1; v_call: TRBV3-1/TRBV3-2; j_call: TRBJ1-5; cdr3_nt: TGTGCCAGCAGCCAAGGGACAGGGGGGGGATATAGCAATCAGCCCCAGCATTTT; cdr3_aa: CASSQGTGGGYSNQPQHF
clone_size: NA; d_call: NA; v_call: TRBV24-1; j_call: TRBJ1-5; cdr3_nt: TGTGCCACCAGTGATTTGGGTTCTCGGAGGCCCCAGCATTTT; cdr3_aa: CATSDLGSRRPQHF
clone_size: NA; d_call: NA; v_call: TRBV19; j_call: TRBJ2-1; cdr3_nt: TGTGCCAGTAGTATAGTACTAGCCTCCTACAATGAGCAGTTCTTC; cdr3_aa: CASSIVLASYNEQFF
clone_size: NA; d_call: NA; v_call: TRBV15; j_call: TRBJ2-7; cdr3_nt: TGTGCCACCAGCAGAGAAGCGACCGCTCGTGTGCAGTACTTC; cdr3_aa: CATSREATARVQYF
clone_size: NA; d_call: TRBD1; v_call: TRBV5-1; j_call: TRBJ2-7; cdr3_nt: TGCGCCAGCAGCTTGCGGACAGGGCCCGCCGCGCTCTACGAGCAGTACTTC; cdr3_aa: CASSLRTGPAALYEQYF
clone_size: NA; d_call: NA; v_call: TRBV18; j_call: TRBJ2-2; cdr3_nt: TGTGCCAGCTCCCCTGACTTGACCGGGGAGCTGTTTTTT; cdr3_aa: CASSPDLTGELFF
clone_size: NA; d_call: NA; v_call: TRBV27; j_call: TRBJ2-5; cdr3_nt: TGTGCCAGCAGTTTATGGCAGGGAGGACAGACCCAGTACTTC; cdr3_aa: CASSLWQGGQTQYF
clone_size: NA; d_call: NA; v_call: TRBV19; j_call: TRBJ2-7; cdr3_nt: TGTGCCAGTAAACCGCCAGGGCCCTACGAGCAGTACTTC; cdr3_aa: CASKPPGPYEQYF
clone_size: NA; d_call: NA; v_call: TRBV7-9; j_call: TRBJ1-6; cdr3_nt: TGTGCCAGCAGCTTAGCGTCGGCGGGGATTATACCCCTCCACTTT; cdr3_aa: CASSLASAGIIPLHF
clone_size: NA; d_call: TRBD2; v_call: TRBV10-3; j_call: TRBJ2-7; cdr3_nt: TGTGCCATCAGTGTCGCGGGAGGGTCCTACGAGCAGTACTTC; cdr3_aa: CAISVAGGSYEQYF
clone_size: NA; d_call: NA; v_call: TRBV5-5; j_call: TRBJ2-7; cdr3_nt: TGTGCCAGCAGCTTGCGACCACTCTACGAGCAGTACTTC; cdr3_aa: CASSLRPLYEQYF
clone_size: NA; d_call: NA; v_call: TRBV28; j_call: TRBJ1-1; cdr3_nt: TGTGCCAGCAGCCCGGCCGGCTTTAACACTGAAGCTTTCTTT; cdr3_aa: CASSPAGFNTEAFF
clone_size: NA; d_call: TRBD2; v_call: TRBV6-5; j_call: TRBJ2-3; cdr3_nt: TGTGCCAGCAAGCGGGAGCTCCGTGATACGCAGTATTTT; cdr3_aa: CASKRELRDTQYF
clone_size: NA; d_call: TRBD2; v_call: TRBV4-1; j_call: TRBJ2-5; cdr3_nt: TGCGCCAGCAGCCAGGGCAGCGGGACTAGATATGAGACCCAGTACTTC; cdr3_aa: CASSQGSGTRYETQYF